This T cell receptor beta chain stems from a study of blood T cell repertoires in COVID-19. About the study: Italy, Spain and the United States were the sources of the convalescent and acute COVID-19 samples. T cells, B-cell-depleted T cells, or PBMCs supplied cDNA or gDNA.

Germline CDR1 reads SGHRS; CDR2 reads YFSETQ. V shed 3 bases, J shed 4 bases, and the junction held 16 bases outside the gene matches. The CDR3 is 19 amino acids. In the original analysis: Estimates of nucleated cell counts were drawn from the amplification of reference gene primers. Sequencing was performed with immunoSEQ multiplex PCR; in TCRdb, only in-frame clones are kept and a portion is missing. V, J and clone size were drawn from that table, and D and trimming were deduced from the DNA. The table records just over 150,000 clones, roughly 85% of them present only once. The sample consisted of peripheral blood. The J gene is TRBJ2-2, the V gene TRBV5-1, with TRBD1 matching 9 bases. This clonotype was obtained from a human donor with acute or convalescent COVID-19. The donor label of this sample is uncertain. DNA of the CDR3: TGCGCCAGCAGCTCCCCACCTTACCGGGACAGGGTGGGCACCGGGGAGCTGTTTTTT. Translated, it gives CASSSPPYRDRVGTGELFF.